This TCR beta chain is from a study of early stage breast cancer tumors. Some clones are missing from TCRdb's copy, which holds only in-frame ones; the method was immunoSEQ multiplex PCR. The table shows approximately 14,000 clones, with roughly 84% occurring only once. Study conclusions and caveats: Enriched TCRB sequences shared across patients were mostly commonly generated sequences. Blood repertoires resembled normal breast more than tumor. Compared with adjacent normal breast, tumors showed 2 to 2.5-fold denser, more clonal T cells. Functional markers like CD4, CD8 and FOXP3 were missed in bulk sequencing.

The table lists this clone with a few counts. Antigen unknown. V lost 4 bases and J 7 bases, leaving 11 bases between the germline ends. The CDR3 extends over 12 amino acids. CDR1 is SGHAT, CDR2 FQNNGV, per germline. The sample comprised normal breast tissue next to the tumor. V is TRBV11-2 and J is TRBJ2-7; D is possibly TRBD1 or TRBD2 (5 bases each). The source is a person aged 30-39 years with breast cancer. CDR3 in DNA: TGTGCCAGCAGCTCCGGGACCCTGGAGCAGTACTTC. This translates into CASSSGTLEQYF.